Listed below are T cell receptor beta chains from one sample, sequenced in a study of T cells in Graves' hyperthyroidism and ophthalmopathy. TCRdb ran MiXCR on the multiplex PCR reads and lists one entry per CDR3 protein. The data show about 570,000 distinct CDR3 sequences, 46% seen once. Material: peripheral blood or thyroid tissue (not recorded which). The receptors originated from an adult woman with Graves' disease, either hyperthyroidism or ophthalmopathy (not recorded which). Both conserved end residues are part of each CDR3. A D gene is named only where the DNA matches it firmly. The size entry is marked missing in some rows and otherwise reads once, few, many or a size class.

CDR3 DNA: TGTGCCAGCAGCTCATCCCCGGAGCACAGGGTTTTCTCTGGGGCCAACGTCCTGACTTTC
CDR3 protein: CASSSSPEHRVFSGANVLTF
J gene: TRBJ2-6
clone size: once
V gene: TRBV7-8
D gene: -

CDR3 DNA: TGTGCCAGCAGTGCAGGGGCAGGCAATCAGCCCCAGCATTTT
CDR3 protein: CASSAGAGNQPQHF
J gene: TRBJ1-5
clone size: -
V gene: TRBV2
D gene: -

CDR3 DNA: TGTGCCAGCAGCTTATGGGGGACAGGGGGCCTAAAACTGTTTTTT
CDR3 protein: CASSLWGTGGLKLFF
J gene: TRBJ1-4
clone size: -
V gene: TRBV7-2
D gene: TRBD1

CDR3 DNA: TGCGCCAGCGAGCGACTAGCGGGACAAGAGACCCAGTACTTC
CDR3 protein: CASERLAGQETQYF
J gene: TRBJ2-5
clone size: -
V gene: TRBV10-1
D gene: TRBD2

CDR3 DNA: TGTGCCAGCAGCGGCATGGGCGCTGGAAACACCTTC
CDR3 protein: CASSGMGAGNTF
J gene: TRBJ1-2
clone size: -
V gene: TRBV9
D gene: -

CDR3 DNA: TGCAGCGTTGAACCCCTAGGGGGCAGGGACGAGCAGTACTTC
CDR3 protein: CSVEPLGGRDEQYF
J gene: TRBJ2-7
clone size: -
V gene: TRBV29-1
D gene: TRBD1

CDR3 DNA: TGTGCCAGCACTGACAGGGGGCCGGGCGAGCAGTACTTC
CDR3 protein: CASTDRGPGEQYF
J gene: TRBJ2-7
clone size: many
V gene: TRBV28
D gene: TRBD1

CDR3 DNA: TGCAGTGCTAGAGAGCGGGGGCTAGGGGAGGTTTCACCCCTCCACTTT
CDR3 protein: CSARERGLGEVSPLHF
J gene: TRBJ1-6
clone size: -
V gene: TRBV20-1
D gene: -

CDR3 DNA: TGTGCCAGCAGCTTAAGTAGGTTTGGGGTTTGGCAGCCCCAGCATTTT
CDR3 protein: CASSLSRFGVWQPQHF
J gene: TRBJ1-5
clone size: many
V gene: TRBV7-8
D gene: -

CDR3 DNA: TGCGCCAGCAGCTTGGGGACAGGGTCTGGGGAGCAGTACTTC
CDR3 protein: CASSLGTGSGEQYF
J gene: TRBJ2-7
clone size: -
V gene: TRBV5-1
D gene: TRBD1

CDR3 DNA: TGTGCCTGGAGTTTTCTCTCGCGGGGGAACGAGCAGTACTTC
CDR3 protein: CAWSFLSRGNEQYF
J gene: TRBJ2-7
clone size: -
V gene: TRBV30
D gene: TRBD2

CDR3 DNA: TGTGCCACCAGTGATTCGGAGGGGGGTATGGCTGAAGCTTTCTTT
CDR3 protein: CATSDSEGGMAEAFF
J gene: TRBJ1-1
clone size: -
V gene: TRBV24-1
D gene: -

CDR3 DNA: TGCGCCAGCAGCTTGGATGGGACTAGCCTCCAAGAGACCCAGTACTTC
CDR3 protein: CASSLDGTSLQETQYF
J gene: TRBJ2-5
clone size: many
V gene: TRBV5-1
D gene: TRBD2